This T cell receptor (beta chain) was sequenced for a study of CXCR3-negative and CXCR3-positive naive CD8 T cells. Naive CD8+ T cells carried a CD45RO-CCR7+CD27+CD95- phenotype. Study-level findings and limits: Each naive subset displayed comparably high diversity, whereas memory CD8+ cells displayed much lower diversity. Both naive subsets, CXCR3-negative and CXCR3-positive, displayed similar TRBV-TRBJ usage, unlike memory cells.

Of note for this clonotype: Antigen: not known.

Researchers prepared the TRB cDNA libraries using 5' RACE with UMI labels. TCRdb reprocessed the 5' RACE reads and keeps a single row for each CDR3 protein, giving no DNA. The repertoire table contains about 62,000 distinct CDR3 sequences. Sequencing was performed on naive CXCR3- CD8+ T cells from blood. The subset here: CD45RO-CCR7+CD27+CD95- naive CD8+ T cells lacking CXCR3 (TNR3-). This receptor was obtained from a human donor in good health. Some clones in this sample may be carry-over from other donors' samples.

CDR3 sequence: CAISSGDYYGYTF. The V gene is TRBV10-3, the J gene TRBJ1-2. Germline assignment: CDR1 ENHRY and CDR2 SYGVKD. The CDR3 has 13 residues.